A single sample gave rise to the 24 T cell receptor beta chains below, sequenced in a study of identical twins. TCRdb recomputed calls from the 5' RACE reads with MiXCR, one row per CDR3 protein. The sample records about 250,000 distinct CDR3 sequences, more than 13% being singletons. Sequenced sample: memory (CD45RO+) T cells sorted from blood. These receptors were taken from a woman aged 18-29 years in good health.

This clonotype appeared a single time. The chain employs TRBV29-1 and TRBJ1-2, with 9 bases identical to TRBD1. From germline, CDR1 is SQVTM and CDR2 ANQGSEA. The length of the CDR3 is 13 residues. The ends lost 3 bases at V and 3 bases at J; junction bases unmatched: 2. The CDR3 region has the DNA TGCAGCGTTGAGAGGGACAGGGACTATGGCTACACCTTC. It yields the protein CSVERDRDYGYTF. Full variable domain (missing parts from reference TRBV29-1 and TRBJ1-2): SAVISQKPSRDICQRGTSLTIQCQVDSQVTMMFWYRQQPGQSLTLIATANQGSEATYESGFVIDKFPISRPNLTFSTLTVSNMSPEDSSIYLCSVERDRDYGYTFGSGTRLTVV.

CDR3 bases: TGTGCCAGCTCCGGGACACTGGAAACTGAAGCTTTCTTT. This encodes CASSGTLETEAFF. The chain combines TRBV10-3 with TRBJ1-1; possibly TRBD1 for D (6 bases). V lost 10 bases and J lost 5, with 17 bases in between. The CDR3 has 13 residues. Germline CDR1 and CDR2: ENHRY and SYGVKD.

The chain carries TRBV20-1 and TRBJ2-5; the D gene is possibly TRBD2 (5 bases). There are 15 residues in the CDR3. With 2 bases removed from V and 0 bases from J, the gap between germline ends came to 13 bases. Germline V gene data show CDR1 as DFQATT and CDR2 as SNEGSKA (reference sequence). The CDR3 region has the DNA TGCAGTGCTAGACGCGGGCGGTCGTACCAAGAGACCCAGTACTTC. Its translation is CSARRGRSYQETQYF.

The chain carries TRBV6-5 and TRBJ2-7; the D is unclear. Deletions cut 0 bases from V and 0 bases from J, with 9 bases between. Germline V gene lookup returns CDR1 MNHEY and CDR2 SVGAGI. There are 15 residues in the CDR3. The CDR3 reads CASSYSYGSSYEQYF. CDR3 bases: TGTGCCAGCAGTTACTCATACGGCAGCTCCTACGAGCAGTACTTC.

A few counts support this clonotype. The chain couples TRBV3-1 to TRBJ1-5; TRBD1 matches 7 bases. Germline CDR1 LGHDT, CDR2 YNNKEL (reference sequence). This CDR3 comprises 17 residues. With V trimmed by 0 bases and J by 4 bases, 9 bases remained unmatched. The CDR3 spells CASSQDHVGTANQPQHF. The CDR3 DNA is TGTGCCAGCAGCCAAGATCATGTGGGGACAGCGAATCAGCCCCAGCATTTT.

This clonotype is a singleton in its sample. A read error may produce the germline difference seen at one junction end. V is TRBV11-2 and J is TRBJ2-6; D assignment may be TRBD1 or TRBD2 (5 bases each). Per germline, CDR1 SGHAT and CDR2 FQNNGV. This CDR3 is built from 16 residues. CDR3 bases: TGTGCCAGCAGCCAAACCGGGGTCTCTGGGGCCAACTTCCTGACTTTC. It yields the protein CASSQTGVSGANFLTF. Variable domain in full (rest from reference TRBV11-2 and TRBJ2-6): EAGVAQSPRYKIIEKRQSVAFWCNPISGHATLYWYQQILGQGPKLLIQFQNNGVVDDSQLPKDRFSAERLKGVDSTLKIQPAKLEDSAVYLCASSQTGVSGANFLTFGAGSRLTVL.

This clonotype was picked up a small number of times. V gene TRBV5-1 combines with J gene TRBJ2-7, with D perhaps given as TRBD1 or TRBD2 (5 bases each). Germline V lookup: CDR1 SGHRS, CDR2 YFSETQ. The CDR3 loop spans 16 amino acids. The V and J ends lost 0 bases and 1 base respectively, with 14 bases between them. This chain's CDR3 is CASSLAPGTVSYEQYF. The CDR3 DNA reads TGCGCCAGCAGCTTGGCACCCGGGACGGTTTCCTACGAGCAGTACTTC.

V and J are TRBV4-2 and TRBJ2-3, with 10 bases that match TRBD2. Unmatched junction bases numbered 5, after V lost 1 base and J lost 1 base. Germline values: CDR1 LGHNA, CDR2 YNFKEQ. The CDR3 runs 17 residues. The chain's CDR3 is CASSQGSGGTRTDTQYF. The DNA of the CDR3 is TGTGCCAGCAGCCAAGGTAGCGGGGGGACCCGCACAGATACGCAGTATTTT.

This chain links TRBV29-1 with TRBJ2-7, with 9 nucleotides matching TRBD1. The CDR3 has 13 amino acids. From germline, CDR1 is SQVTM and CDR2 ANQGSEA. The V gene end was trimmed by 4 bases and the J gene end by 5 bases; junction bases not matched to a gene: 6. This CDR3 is CSVGVWTGDEQYF. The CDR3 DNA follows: TGCAGCGTTGGAGTCTGGACAGGGGACGAGCAGTACTTC.

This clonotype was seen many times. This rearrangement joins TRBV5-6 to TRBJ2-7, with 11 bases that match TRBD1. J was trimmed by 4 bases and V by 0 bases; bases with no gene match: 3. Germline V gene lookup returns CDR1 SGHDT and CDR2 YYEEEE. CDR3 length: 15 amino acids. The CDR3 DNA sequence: TGTGCCAGCAGCTTGGTCGGGACAGGGGGGTACGAGCAGTACTTC. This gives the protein CASSLVGTGGYEQYF.

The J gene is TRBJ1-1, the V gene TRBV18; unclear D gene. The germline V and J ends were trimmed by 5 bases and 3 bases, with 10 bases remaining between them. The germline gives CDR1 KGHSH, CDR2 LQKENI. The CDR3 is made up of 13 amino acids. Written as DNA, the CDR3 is TGTGCCAGCTCAGAGGGTAGGGACACTGAAGCTTTCTTT. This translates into CASSEGRDTEAFF.

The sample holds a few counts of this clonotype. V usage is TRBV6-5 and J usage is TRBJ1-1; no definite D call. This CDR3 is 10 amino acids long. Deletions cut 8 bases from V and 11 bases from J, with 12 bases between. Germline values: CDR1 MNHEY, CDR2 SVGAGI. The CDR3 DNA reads TGTGCCAGCGGTGGGGTTAAGGCTTTCTTT. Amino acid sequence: CASGGVKAFF.

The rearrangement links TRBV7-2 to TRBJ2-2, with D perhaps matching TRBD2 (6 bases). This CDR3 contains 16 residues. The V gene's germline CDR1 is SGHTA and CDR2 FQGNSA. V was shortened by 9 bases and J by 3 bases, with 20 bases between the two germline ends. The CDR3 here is CASTPGGRGYTGELFF. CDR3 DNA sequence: TGTGCCAGTACTCCGGGTGGGCGGGGATACACCGGGGAGCTGTTTTTT.

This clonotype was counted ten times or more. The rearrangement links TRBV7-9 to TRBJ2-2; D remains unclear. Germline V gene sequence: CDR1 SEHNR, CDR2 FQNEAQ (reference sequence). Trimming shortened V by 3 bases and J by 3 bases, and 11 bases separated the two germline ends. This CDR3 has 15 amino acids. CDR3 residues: CASSLGQSYTGELFF. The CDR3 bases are TGTGCCAGCAGCTTGGGTCAAAGCTACACCGGGGAGCTGTTTTTT.

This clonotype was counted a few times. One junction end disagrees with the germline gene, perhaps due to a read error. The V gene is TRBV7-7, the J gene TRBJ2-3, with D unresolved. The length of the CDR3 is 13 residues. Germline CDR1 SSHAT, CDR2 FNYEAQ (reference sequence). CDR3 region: CASSLAAPDTQYF. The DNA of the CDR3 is TGTGCTAGCAGCCTGGCCGCGCCAGATACGCAGTATTTT.

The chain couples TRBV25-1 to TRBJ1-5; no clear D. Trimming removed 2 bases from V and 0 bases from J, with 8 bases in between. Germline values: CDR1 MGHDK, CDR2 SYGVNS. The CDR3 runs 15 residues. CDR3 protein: CASSEGYLSNQPQHF. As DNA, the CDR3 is TGTGCCAGCAGTGAAGGGTACCTTAGCAATCAGCCCCAGCATTTT.

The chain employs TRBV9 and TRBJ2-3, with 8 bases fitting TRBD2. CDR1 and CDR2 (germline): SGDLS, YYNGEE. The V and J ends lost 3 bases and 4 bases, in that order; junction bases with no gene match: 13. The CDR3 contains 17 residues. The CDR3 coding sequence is TGTGCCAGCAGCGCCGACCTCAGCGGGAGCGGCCCAGATACGCAGTATTTT. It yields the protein CASSADLSGSGPDTQYF.

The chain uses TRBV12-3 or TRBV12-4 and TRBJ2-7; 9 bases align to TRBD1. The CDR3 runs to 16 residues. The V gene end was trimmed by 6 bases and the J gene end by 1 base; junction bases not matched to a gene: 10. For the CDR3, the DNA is TGTGCCAGCAGCCCGGTGCCCGGGACAGGGTCCTACGAGCAGTACTTC. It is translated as CASSPVPGTGSYEQYF.

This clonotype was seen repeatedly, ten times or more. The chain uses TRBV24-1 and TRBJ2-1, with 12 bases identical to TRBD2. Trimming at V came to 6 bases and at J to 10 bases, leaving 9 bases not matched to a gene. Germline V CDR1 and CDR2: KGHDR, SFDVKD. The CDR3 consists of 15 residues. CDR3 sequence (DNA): TGTGCCACCAGTAAGAGGACTAGCGGGACTAACGAGCAGTTCTTC. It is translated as CATSKRTSGTNEQFF.

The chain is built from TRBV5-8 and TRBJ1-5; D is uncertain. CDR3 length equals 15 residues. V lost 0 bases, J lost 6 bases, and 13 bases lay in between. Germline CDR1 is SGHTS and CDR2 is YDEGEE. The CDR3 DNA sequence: TGTGCCAGCAGCTTGGTAGGGTTATACGGTCAGCCCCAGCATTTT. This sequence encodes CASSLVGLYGQPQHF.

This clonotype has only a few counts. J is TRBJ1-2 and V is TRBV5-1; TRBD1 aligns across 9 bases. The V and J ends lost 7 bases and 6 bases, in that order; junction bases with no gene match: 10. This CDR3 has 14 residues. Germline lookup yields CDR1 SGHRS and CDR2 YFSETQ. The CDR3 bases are TGCGCCAGCGGCATAACCGGGACAGGGCATGGCTACACCTTC. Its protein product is CASGITGTGHGYTF. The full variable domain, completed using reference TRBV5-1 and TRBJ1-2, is KAGVTQTPRYLIKTRGQQVTLSCSPISGHRSVSWYQQTPGQGLQFLFEYFSETQRNKGNFPGRFSGRQFSNSRSEMNVSTLELGDSALYLCASGITGTGHGYTFGSGTRLTVV.

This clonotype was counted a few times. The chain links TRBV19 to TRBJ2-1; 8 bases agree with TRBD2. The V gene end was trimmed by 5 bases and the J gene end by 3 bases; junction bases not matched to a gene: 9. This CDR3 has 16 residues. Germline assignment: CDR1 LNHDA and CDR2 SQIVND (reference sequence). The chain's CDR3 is CASSSRSGRGYNEQFF. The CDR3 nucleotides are TGTGCCAGTAGTTCAAGAAGCGGGAGAGGCTACAATGAGCAGTTCTTC.

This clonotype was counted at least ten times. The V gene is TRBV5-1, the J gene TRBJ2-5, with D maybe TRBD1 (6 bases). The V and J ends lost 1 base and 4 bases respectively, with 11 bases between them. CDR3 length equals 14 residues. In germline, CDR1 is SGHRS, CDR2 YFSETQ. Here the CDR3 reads CASSLTGTLETQYF. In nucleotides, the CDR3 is TGCGCCAGCAGCTTGACTGGGACACTAGAGACCCAGTACTTC. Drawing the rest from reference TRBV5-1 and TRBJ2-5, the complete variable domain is KAGVTQTPRYLIKTRGQQVTLSCSPISGHRSVSWYQQTPGQGLQFLFEYFSETQRNKGNFPGRFSGRQFSNSRSEMNVSTLELGDSALYLCASSLTGTLETQYFGPGTRLLVL.

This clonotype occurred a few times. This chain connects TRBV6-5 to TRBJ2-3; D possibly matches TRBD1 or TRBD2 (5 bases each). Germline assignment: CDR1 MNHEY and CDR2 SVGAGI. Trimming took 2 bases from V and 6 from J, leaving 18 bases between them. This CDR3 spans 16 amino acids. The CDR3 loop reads CASSYGATGSGDTQYF. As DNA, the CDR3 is TGTGCCAGCAGTTACGGGGCCACAGGCTCGGGGGATACGCAGTATTTT.